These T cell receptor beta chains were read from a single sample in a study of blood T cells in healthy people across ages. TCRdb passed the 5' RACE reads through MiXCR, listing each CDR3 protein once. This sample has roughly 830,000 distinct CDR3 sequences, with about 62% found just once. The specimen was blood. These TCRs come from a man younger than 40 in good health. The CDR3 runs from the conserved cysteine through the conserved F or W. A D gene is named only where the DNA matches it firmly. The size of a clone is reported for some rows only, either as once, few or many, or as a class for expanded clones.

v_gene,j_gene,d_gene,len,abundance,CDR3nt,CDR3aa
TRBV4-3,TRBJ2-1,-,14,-,TGCGCCAGCAGCCAAGAAAGGTGGTCCAATGAGCAGTTCTTC,CASSQERWSNEQFF
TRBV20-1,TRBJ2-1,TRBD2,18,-,TGCAGTGCTAGTACGAGGGCTAGCGGGATAAGCTCCTACAATGAGCAGTTCTTC,CSASTRASGISSYNEQFF
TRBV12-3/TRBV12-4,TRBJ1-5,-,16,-,TGTGCCAGCAGCCAGCGTTCCGGAGTTAGCAATCAGCCCCAGCATTTT,CASSQRSGVSNQPQHF
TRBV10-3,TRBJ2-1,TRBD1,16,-,TGTGCCATCAGTGATTGGGACAGGGGATATACCAATGAGCAGTTCTTC,CAISDWDRGYTNEQFF
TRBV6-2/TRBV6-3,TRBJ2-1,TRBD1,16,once,TGTGCCAGCAGAAGACCCGGGACAGGGATTTTCAATGAGCAGTTCTTC,CASRRPGTGIFNEQFF
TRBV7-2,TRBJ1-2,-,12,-,TGTGCCAGCAGCTTACATGGCTATGGCTACACCTTC,CASSLHGYGYTF
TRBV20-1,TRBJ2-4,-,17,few,TGCAGTGCTAGTCCCCAGGGTGGAGTTGATCCCCAAAACATTCAGTACTTC,CSASPQGGVDPQNIQYF
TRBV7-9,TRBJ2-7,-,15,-,TGTGCCAGCAGCTCAATTCGACAGGTGAGGAACGAGCAGTACTTC,CASSSIRQVRNEQYF
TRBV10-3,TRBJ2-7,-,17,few,TGTGCCATCAGTGCCCCCCCCCGGGACATCTCCTCCTACGAGCAGTACTTC,CAISAPPRDISSYEQYF
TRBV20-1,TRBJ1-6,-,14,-,TGCAGTGCTCTGGAAGGGAGCGGGAATTCACCCCTCCACTTT,CSALEGSGNSPLHF
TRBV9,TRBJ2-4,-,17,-,TGTGCCAGCAGCCAGGGGCCAGGGATGGTAGCCAAAAACGTTCAGTACTTC,CASSQGPGMVAKNVQYF
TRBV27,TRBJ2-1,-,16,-,TGTGCCAGCAACCACCGAGCGGGCATAATTTACAATGAGCAGTTCTTC,CASNHRAGIIYNEQFF
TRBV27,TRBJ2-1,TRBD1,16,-,TGTGCCAGCAGTTCCCATCCCGGGACAGGGTACAATGAGCAGTTCTTC,CASSSHPGTGYNEQFF
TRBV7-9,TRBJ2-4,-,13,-,TGTGCCAGCAGCGAACTTACCGGGGACATTCAGTACTTC,CASSELTGDIQYF
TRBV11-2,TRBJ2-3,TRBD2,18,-,TGTGCCAGCAGCTCACAAGGGACTAGCGGGTTCCACACAGATACGCAGTATTTT,CASSSQGTSGFHTDTQYF
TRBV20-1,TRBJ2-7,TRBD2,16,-,TGCAGTGCTAGGGCAGAGGGCGGGACTAGAAGAGACGAGCAGTACTTC,CSARAEGGTRRDEQYF
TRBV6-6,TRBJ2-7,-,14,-,TGTGCCAGCACTCCGGGCAGGGGGGCCTACGAGCAGTACTTC,CASTPGRGAYEQYF
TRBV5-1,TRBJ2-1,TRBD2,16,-,TGCGCCAGCAGCTTGGTCTCTGCGGGGGGCTACAATGAGCAGTTCTTC,CASSLVSAGGYNEQFF
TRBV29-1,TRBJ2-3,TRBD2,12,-,TGCGGGGGAGGGTATAGCACAGATACGCAGTATTTT,CGGGYSTDTQYF
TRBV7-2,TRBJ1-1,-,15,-,TGTGCCAGCAGCTTAGAGGGGCCCGGAGGGAGTGAAGCTTTCTTT,CASSLEGPGGSEAFF
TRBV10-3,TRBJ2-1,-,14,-,TGTGCCATCAGTGAGTCGGGGGCGCAAAATGAGCAGTTCTTC,CAISESGAQNEQFF
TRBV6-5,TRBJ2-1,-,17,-,TGTGCCAGCAGTTACTTTAGCGTCGGTGGGCCAAACAATGAGCAGTTCTTC,CASSYFSVGGPNNEQFF
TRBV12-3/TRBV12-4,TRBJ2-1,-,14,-,TGTGCCAGCGGGCTCGAGGGTTCGTACAGTGAGCAGTTCTTC,CASGLEGSYSEQFF
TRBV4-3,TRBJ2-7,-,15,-,TGCGCCAGCAGCCAACTCTCGACAGCGAGCTACGAGCAGTACTTC,CASSQLSTASYEQYF
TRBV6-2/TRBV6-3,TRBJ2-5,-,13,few,TGTGCCAGCAACCTCTCGGTCAAAGAGACCCAGTACTTC,CASNLSVKETQYF
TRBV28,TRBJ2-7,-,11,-,TGTGCCAGCAAAACCTTCTACGAGCAGTACTTC,CASKTFYEQYF
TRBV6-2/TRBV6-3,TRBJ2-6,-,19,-,TGTGCCAGCAGTTACTCGAGATCTTCGGGATCCTCTGGGGCCAACGTCCTGACTTTC,CASSYSRSSGSSGANVLTF
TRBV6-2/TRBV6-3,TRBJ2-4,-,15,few,TGTGCCAGCAGTCCGGGTATATTGGCCAAAAACATTCAGTACTTC,CASSPGILAKNIQYF
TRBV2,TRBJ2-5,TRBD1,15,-,TGTGCCAGCAGTGGACCAGGGGGAAGCCAAGAGACCCAGTACTTC,CASSGPGGSQETQYF
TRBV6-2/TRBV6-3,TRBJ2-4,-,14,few,TGTGCCAGCAGTAAGGGGTCAGCCAAAAACATTCAGTACTTC,CASSKGSAKNIQYF
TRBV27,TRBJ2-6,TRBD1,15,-,TGTGCCAGCAGACAGGGGGCTTCTGGGGCCAACGTCCTGACTTTC,CASRQGASGANVLTF
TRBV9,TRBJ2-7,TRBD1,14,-,TGTGCCAGCAGCCCCAGAGGGACAGGGGACGAGCAGTACTTC,CASSPRGTGDEQYF
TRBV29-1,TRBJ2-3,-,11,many,TGCAGCGTTGACGAGGCAGATACGCAGTATTTT,CSVDEADTQYF
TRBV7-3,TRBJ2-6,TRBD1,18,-,TGTGCCAGCAGCCGTCAGGGACAGGGAGCTTCTGGGGCCAACGTCCTGACTTTC,CASSRQGQGASGANVLTF
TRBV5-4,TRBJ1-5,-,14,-,TGTGCCAGCAGCTTAGGGGGGACCAGGCAGCCCCAGCATTTT,CASSLGGTRQPQHF
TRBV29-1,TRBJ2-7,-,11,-,TGCAGCGTTGAGTGGCGGTACGAGCAGTACTTC,CSVEWRYEQYF
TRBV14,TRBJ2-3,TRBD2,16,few,TGTGCCAGCAGCAAAGAAACGGGACTAGCGGGGACTACGCAGTATTTT,CASSKETGLAGTTQYF
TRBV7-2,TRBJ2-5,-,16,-,TGTGCCAGCAGCTCCTTGGGGCTAGCGAGGGGAGAGACCCAGTACTTC,CASSSLGLARGETQYF
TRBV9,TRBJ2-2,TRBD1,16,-,TGTGCCAGCAGTACTCAGGGGGAGAGCGACACCGGGGAGCTGTTTTTT,CASSTQGESDTGELFF
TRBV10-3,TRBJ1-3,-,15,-,TGTGCCATCTCCGACAGGACTGAAACTGGAAACACCATATATTTT,CAISDRTETGNTIYF
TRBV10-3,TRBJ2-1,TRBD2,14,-,TGTGCCATCAGGGTTAGCGGGGCGGGGAATGAGCAGTTCTTC,CAIRVSGAGNEQFF
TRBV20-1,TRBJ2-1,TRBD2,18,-,TGCAGTGCTAGAGATGGTCGGGGGGGGACTCCCTCCTACAATGAGCAGTTCTTC,CSARDGRGGTPSYNEQFF
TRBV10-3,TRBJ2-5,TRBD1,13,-,TGTGCCATCAGTGGGACAGGGCAAGAGACCCAGTACTTC,CAISGTGQETQYF
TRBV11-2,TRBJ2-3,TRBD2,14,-,TGTGCCAGCAGCTCAGTAGCGGGGGTAGATACGCAGTATTTT,CASSSVAGVDTQYF
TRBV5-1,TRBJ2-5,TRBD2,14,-,TGCGCCAGCAGCTTTAATAGCGGGGAAGAGACCCAGTACTTC,CASSFNSGEETQYF
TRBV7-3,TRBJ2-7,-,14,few,TGTGCCAGCAGCAAGGGTGGAAACTCCTACGAGCAGTACTTC,CASSKGGNSYEQYF
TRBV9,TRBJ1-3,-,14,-,TGTGCCAGCAGCGTAGGTGGGCGAGGAAACACCATATATTTT,CASSVGGRGNTIYF
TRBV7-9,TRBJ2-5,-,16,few,TGTGCCAGCCGCCGGGTTGGGGGACCCTCGAGAGAGACCCAGTACTTC,CASRRVGGPSRETQYF
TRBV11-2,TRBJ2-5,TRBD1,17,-,TGTGCCAGCAGCTTAGCGTCGGGACAGGGGGTATCAGAGACCCAGTACTTC,CASSLASGQGVSETQYF
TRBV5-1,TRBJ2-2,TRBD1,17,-,TGCGCCAGCAGCTTGGCCGGGACAGGGGCGTTCACCGGGGAGCTGTTTTTT,CASSLAGTGAFTGELFF
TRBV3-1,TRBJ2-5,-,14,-,TGTGCCAGCAGCCCGGCGGGGTGGCTGGAGACCCAGTACTTC,CASSPAGWLETQYF
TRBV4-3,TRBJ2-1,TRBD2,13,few,TGCGCCAGCAGCCAAAGGGGGGGGACTAGGCAGTTCTTC,CASSQRGGTRQFF
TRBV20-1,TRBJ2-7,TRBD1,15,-,TGCAGTGCTACCTACCTACGGACAGGCCTCTACGAGCAGTACTTC,CSATYLRTGLYEQYF
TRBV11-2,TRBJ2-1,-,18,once,TGTGCCAGCAGCTTCCGGGGCGGGGGCCATTACTCCTACAATGAGCAGTTCTTC,CASSFRGGGHYSYNEQFF
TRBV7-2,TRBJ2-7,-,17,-,TGTGCCAGCAGCCCAGGGCTTGACCGGACAGCCGCCTACGAGCAGTACTTC,CASSPGLDRTAAYEQYF
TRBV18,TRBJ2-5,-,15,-,TGTGCCAGCTCACCACCGACGGGCCCCCAAGAGACCCAGTACTTC,CASSPPTGPQETQYF
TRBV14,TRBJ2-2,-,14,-,TGTGCCAGCAGCCAAGCGTCCCTAACCGGGGAGCTGTTTTTT,CASSQASLTGELFF
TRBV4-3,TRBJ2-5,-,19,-,TGCGCCAGCAGTAGGGGGGTGGTGACAGACGACCTTTTGGAAGAGACCCAGTACTTC,CASSRGVVTDDLLEETQYF
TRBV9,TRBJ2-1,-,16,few,TGTGCCAGCAGCGTAGCAGGGGTGCGATCCTACAATGAGCAGTTCTTC,CASSVAGVRSYNEQFF